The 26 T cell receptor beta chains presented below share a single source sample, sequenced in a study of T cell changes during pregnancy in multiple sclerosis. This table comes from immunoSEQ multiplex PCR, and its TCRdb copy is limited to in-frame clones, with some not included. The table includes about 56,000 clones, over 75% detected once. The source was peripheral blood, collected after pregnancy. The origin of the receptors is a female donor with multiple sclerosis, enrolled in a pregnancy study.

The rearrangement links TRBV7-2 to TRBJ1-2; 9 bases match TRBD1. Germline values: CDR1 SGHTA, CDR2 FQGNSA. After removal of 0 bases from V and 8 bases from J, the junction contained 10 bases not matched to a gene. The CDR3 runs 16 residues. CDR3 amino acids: CASSLAGQGSRRGYTF. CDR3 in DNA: TGTGCCAGCAGCTTAGCGGGACAGGGTTCGCGACGAGGCTACACCTTC. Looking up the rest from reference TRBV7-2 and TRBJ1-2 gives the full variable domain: GAGVSQSPSNKVTEKGKDVELRCDPISGHTALYWYRQSLGQGLEFLIYFQGNSAPDKSGLPSDRFSAERTGGSVSTLTIQRTQQEDSAVYLCASSLAGQGSRRGYTFGSGTRLTVV.

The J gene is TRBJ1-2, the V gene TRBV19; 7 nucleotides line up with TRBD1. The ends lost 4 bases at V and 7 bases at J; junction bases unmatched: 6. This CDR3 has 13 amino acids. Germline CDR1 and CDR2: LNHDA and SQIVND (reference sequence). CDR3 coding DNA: TGTGCCAGTAGTACCCGGGACAGATCTGGCTACACCTTC. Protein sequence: CASSTRDRSGYTF. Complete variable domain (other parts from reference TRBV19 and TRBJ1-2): DGGITQSPKYLFRKEGQNVTLSCEQNLNHDAMYWYRQDPGQGLRLIYYSQIVNDFQKGDIAEGYSVSREKKESFPLTVTSAQKNPTAFYLCASSTRDRSGYTFGSGTRLTVV.

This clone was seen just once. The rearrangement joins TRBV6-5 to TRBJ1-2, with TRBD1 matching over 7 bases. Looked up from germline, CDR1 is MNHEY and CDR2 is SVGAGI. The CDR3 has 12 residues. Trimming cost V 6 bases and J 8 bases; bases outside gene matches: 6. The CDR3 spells CASRPTGRGYTF. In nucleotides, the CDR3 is TGTGCCAGCAGACCGACAGGGCGCGGCTACACCTTC.

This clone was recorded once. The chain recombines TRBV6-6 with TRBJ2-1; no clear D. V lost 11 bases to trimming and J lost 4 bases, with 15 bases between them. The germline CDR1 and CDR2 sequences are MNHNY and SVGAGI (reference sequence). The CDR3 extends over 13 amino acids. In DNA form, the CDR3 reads TGTGCCTGCCTTGCGACCGGGTACAATGAGCAGTTCTTC. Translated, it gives CACLATGYNEQFF.

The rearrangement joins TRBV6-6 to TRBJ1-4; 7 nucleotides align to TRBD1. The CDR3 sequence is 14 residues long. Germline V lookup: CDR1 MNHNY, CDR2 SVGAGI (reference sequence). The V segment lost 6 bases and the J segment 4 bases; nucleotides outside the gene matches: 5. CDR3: CASRDRMLNEKLFF. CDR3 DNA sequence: TGTGCCAGCAGGGACAGGATGCTTAATGAAAAACTGTTTTTT.

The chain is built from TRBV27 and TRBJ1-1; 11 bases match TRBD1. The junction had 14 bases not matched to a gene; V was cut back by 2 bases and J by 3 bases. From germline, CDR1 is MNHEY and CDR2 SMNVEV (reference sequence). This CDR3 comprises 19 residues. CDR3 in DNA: TGTGCCAGCAGTTTAAGGTTCGTGGACAGGGGGCGCAGGCACACTGAAGCTTTCTTT. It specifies CASSLRFVDRGRRHTEAFF.

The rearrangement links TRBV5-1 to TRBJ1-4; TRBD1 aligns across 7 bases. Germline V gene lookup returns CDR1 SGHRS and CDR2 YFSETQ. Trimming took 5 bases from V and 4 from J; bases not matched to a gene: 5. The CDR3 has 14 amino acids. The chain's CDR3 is CASSRGTVNEKLFF. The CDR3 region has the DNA TGCGCCAGCAGTCGCGGGACAGTTAATGAAAAACTGTTTTTT.

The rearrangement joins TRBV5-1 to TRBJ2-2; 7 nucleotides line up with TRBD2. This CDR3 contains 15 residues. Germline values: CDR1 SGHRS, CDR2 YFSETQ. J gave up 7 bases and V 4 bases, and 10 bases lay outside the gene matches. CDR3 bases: TGCGCCAGCAGCATTTTCCAACGGGAGGACGGGGAGCTGTTTTTT. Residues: CASSIFQREDGELFF.

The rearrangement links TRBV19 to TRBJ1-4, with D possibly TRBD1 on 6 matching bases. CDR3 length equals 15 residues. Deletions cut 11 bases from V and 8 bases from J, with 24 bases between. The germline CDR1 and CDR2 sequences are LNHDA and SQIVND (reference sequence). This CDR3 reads CASKGVDSFGEKLFF. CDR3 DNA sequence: TGTGCCTCTAAAGGAGTGGACAGCTTTGGAGAAAAACTGTTTTTT. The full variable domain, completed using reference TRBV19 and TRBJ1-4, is DGGITQSPKYLFRKEGQNVTLSCEQNLNHDAMYWYRQDPGQGLRLIYYSQIVNDFQKGDIAEGYSVSREKKESFPLTVTSAQKNPTAFYLCASKGVDSFGEKLFFGSGTQLSVL.

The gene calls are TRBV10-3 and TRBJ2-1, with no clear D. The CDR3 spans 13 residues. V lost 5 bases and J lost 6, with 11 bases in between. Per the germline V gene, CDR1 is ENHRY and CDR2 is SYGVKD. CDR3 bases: TGTGCCATCAGTTTCTCGAGTGGCAATGAGCAGTTCTTC. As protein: CAISFSSGNEQFF.

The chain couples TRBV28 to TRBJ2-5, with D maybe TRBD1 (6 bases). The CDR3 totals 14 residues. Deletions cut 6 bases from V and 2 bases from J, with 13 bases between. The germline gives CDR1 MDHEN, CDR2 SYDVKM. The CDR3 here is CASSVRGFQETQYF. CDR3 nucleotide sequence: TGTGCCAGCAGCGTAAGGGGGTTTCAAGAGACCCAGTACTTC.

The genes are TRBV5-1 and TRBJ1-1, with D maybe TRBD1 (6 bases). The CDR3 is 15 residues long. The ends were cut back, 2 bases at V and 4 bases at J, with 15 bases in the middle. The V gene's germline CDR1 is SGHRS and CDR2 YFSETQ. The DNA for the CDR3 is TGCGCCAGCAGCTTCACAGGGTCTGGTAGCACTGAAGCTTTCTTT. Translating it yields CASSFTGSGSTEAFF. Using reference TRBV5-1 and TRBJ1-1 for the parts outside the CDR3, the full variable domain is KAGVTQTPRYLIKTRGQQVTLSCSPISGHRSVSWYQQTPGQGLQFLFEYFSETQRNKGNFPGRFSGRQFSNSRSEMNVSTLELGDSALYLCASSFTGSGSTEAFFGQGTRLTVV.

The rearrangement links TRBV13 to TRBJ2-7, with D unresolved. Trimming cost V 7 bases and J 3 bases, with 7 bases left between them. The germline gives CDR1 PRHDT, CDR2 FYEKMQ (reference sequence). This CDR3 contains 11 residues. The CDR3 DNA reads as TGTGCCAGCACCTCGGGCTACGAGCAGTACTTC. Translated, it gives CASTSGYEQYF. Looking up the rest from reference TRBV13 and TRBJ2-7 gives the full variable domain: AAGVIQSPRHLIKEKRETATLKCYPIPRHDTVYWYQQGPGQDPQFLISFYEKMQSDKGSIPDRFSAQQFSDYHSELNMSSLELGDSALYFCASTSGYEQYFGPGTRLTVT.

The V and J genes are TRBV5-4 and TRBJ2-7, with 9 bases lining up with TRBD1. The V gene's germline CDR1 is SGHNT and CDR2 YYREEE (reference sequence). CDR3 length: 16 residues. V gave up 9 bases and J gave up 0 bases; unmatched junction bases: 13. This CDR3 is CATGQGRLRSSYEQYF. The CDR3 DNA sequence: TGTGCCACGGGACAGGGAAGGCTGAGGAGCTCCTACGAGCAGTACTTC.

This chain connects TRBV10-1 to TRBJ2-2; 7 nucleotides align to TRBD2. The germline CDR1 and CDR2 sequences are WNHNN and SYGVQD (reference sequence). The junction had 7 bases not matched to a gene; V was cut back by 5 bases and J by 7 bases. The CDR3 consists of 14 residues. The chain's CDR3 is CASSPLAGVGELFF. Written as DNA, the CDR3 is TGCGCCAGCAGTCCATTGGCGGGAGTCGGGGAGCTGTTTTTT.

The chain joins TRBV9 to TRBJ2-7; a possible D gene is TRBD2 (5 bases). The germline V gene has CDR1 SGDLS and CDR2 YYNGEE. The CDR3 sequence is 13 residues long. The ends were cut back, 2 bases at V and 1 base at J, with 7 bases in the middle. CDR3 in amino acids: CASSVGESYEQYF. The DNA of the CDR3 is TGTGCCAGCAGCGTTGGGGAGTCCTACGAGCAGTACTTC. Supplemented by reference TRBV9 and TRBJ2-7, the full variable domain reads DSGVTQTPKHLITATGQRVTLRCSPRSGDLSVYWYQQSLDQGLQFLIQYYNGEERAKGNILERFSAQQFPDLHSELNLSSLELGDSALYFCASSVGESYEQYFGPGTRLTVT.

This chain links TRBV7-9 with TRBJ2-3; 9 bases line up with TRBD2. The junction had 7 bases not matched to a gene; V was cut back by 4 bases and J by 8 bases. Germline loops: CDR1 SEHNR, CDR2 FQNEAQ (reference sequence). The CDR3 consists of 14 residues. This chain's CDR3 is CASSYIAGVATQYF. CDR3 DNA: TGTGCCAGCAGCTATATAGCGGGGGTGGCTACGCAGTATTTT.

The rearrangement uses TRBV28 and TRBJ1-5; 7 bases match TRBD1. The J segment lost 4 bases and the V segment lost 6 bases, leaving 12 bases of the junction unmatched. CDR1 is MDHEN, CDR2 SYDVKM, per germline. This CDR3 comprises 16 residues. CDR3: CASRPLDRRGNQPQHF. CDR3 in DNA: TGTGCCAGCAGACCATTAGACCGCAGGGGGAATCAGCCCCAGCATTTT.

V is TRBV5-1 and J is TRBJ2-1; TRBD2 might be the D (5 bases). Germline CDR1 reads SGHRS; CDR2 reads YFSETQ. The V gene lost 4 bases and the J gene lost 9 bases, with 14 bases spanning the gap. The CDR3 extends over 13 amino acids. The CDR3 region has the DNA TGCGCCAGCAGCATTCTCCCAGAGGGTGAGCAGTTCTTC. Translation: CASSILPEGEQFF.

In DNA, the CDR3 is TGTGCCAGTAGTATGGTCCAGCGAAACATTCAGTACTTC. Its translation: CASSMVQRNIQYF. The J gene is TRBJ2-4, the V gene TRBV19; the D is unclear. There are 13 residues in the CDR3. Deletions cut 3 bases from V and 6 bases from J, with 9 bases between. CDR1 is LNHDA, CDR2 SQIVND, per germline (reference sequence).

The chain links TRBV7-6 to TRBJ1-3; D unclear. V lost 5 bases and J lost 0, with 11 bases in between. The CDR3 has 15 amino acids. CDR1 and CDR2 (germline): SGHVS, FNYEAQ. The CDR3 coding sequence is TGTGCCAGCAGCCTGACCCGGGGCTCTGGAAACACCATATATTTT. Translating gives CASSLTRGSGNTIYF.

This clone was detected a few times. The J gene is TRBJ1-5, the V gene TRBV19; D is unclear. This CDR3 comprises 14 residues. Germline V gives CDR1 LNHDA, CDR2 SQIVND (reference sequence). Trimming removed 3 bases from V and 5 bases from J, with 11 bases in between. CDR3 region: CASSMQLIDQPQHF. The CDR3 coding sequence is TGTGCCAGTAGTATGCAACTTATTGATCAGCCCCAGCATTTT.

The CDR3, as DNA: TGTGCCAGCAGCTTAGCGGGGCCAGACACCGGGGAGCTGTTTTTT. The encoded protein is CASSLAGPDTGELFF. The chain joins TRBV7-3 to TRBJ2-2, with D possibly TRBD2 on 6 matching bases. Germline CDR1 reads SGHTA; CDR2 reads FQGTGA. Trimming took 2 bases from V and 3 from J, leaving 10 bases between them. This CDR3 has 15 amino acids.

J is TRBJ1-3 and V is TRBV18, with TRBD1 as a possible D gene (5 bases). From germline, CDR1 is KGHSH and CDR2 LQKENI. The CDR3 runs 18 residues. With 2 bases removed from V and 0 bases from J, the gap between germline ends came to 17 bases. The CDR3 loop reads CASSPIAGLLHSGNTIYF. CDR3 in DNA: TGTGCCAGCTCACCAATCGCAGGGCTTTTACACTCTGGAAACACCATATATTTT.

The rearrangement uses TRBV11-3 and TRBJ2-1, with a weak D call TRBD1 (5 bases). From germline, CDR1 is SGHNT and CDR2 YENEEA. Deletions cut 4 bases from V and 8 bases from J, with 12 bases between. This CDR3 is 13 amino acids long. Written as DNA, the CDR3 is TGTGCCAGCAGCTCCACCTGGGGCGATGAGCAGTTCTTC. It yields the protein CASSSTWGDEQFF.

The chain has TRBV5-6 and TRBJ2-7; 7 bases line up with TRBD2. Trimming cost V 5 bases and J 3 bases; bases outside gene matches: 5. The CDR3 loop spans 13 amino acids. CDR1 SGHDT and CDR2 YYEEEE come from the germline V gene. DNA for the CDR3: TGTGCCAGCAGTCGGCGGGGGTACTACGAGCAGTACTTC. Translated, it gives CASSRRGYYEQYF.